This T cell receptor beta chain is from a study of early T cells in non-severe SARS-CoV-2 infection (TCRdb year 2021). For the study in its entirety: Because TCR sequencing relied on bulk RNA taken from unsorted whole blood, pairing of alpha and beta chains was not possible.

This clonotype was detected many times. It has no known antigen specificity. No clone much larger than this one lies a single base away; base qualities are absent. The study was a case-control design nested within a healthcare worker cohort in London, UK, with weekly nasopharyngeal swab PCR tests and blood sampling. Healthcare workers were recruited between 23 and 31 March 2020, during the week of the UK lockdown, and were followed weekly for up to roughly 15 weeks. Receptor libraries were prepared by 5' RACE. The listed sequencing device is NextSeq 500. To correct for sequencing error and PCR bias, the TCR library protocol tagged individual cDNA molecules with unique molecular identifiers. Sequencing covered both TCR alpha and beta chains, and within each sample the abundances of alpha and beta sequences were tightly co-correlated. The authors' pipeline ran thus. Decombinator V4 was used to perform V gene, J gene and CDR3 annotation of TCR sequences. TCRs were defined as expanded if a significant change between any two time points was detected under a Poisson model with p below 0.0001. Abundances of TCRs were expressed as counts per million after normalisation to the total number of TCRs sequenced in each sample. TRAV1-2 paired with TRAJ12, TRAJ20 or TRAJ33 defined MAIT TCRs, while TRAV10 paired with TRAJ18 defined iNKT TCRs. VDJdb, accessed 1 November 2021, was searched for CMV, EBV and SARS-CoV-2 annotated TCRs, excluding TCRs annotated for multiple antigens. The public reads were reprocessed in TCRdb via fastp at Q25 and MiXCR, keeping in-frame beta chains. Merged by CDR3 protein, the rows form single entries marked with the most common genes and DNA. The V and J calls and clone size are TCRdb's, not the authors'. Present in this sample are around 52,000 distinct CDR3 sequences, roughly 12% of which were seen just once. The biggest ten clones account for 2.5% to 3.5% of the sample.

The CDR3 has 13 amino acids, counting the end cysteine and phenylalanine. The kept DNA is CDR3 alone, 39 bases in frame from the first base. CDR1 and CDR2 were assigned from the germline V gene as SGHTA and FQGTGA. V and J are truncated by 1 base and 8 bases respectively, leaving an intervening sequence of 11 bases. What the work shows at the level of the full study, not this receptor alone: VDJdb matching was skewed toward anti-spike CD8 responses, so virus-specific expansions were likely underestimated and private and CD4 specificities were missed.

Recombination connected TRBV7-3 to TRBJ1-1; no confident D gene assignment can be made. Source material: whole blood. The receptor was isolated from an adult who was a healthcare worker with PCR-confirmed SARS-CoV-2 infection or an uninfected control (not recorded which). The DNA reads as follows: TGTGCCAGCAGCTTAATGTTCGGCAGAGAAGCTTTCTTT. Translated, this is CASSLMFGREAFF.